Below are 25 T cell receptor beta chains sequenced from a single sample in a study of T cells in Graves' hyperthyroidism and ophthalmopathy. The investigators amplified TCR beta CDR3 regions from RNA transcripts. HTBI primers were the set used in a first-round RT-PCR of the TCR CDR3. TCRdb ran MiXCR on the multiplex PCR reads and lists one entry per CDR3 protein. The table records more than 500,000 distinct CDR3 sequences, about 14% of them present only once. What was sequenced was blood. These receptors were collected from a woman aged 40 to 50 with Graves' hyperthyroidism.

This clonotype occurred a few times. This chain joins TRBV30 and TRBJ2-5, with a tentative D call TRBD1 (6 bases). There are 12 residues in the CDR3. V shed 4 bases and J shed 3 bases, with 9 bases lying between them. In germline, CDR1 is GTSNPN, CDR2 SVGIG (reference sequence). In DNA form, the CDR3 reads TGTGCCTGGAAGGACAGTAAAGAGACCCAGTACTTC. It encodes CAWKDSKETQYF.

On this clonotype itself: A single base separates this from a much larger clone, so it may be a read error. CDR3 nucleotides: TGCGCCAGCAGCCTGAGCAGGCTAGCGGTAGCTATCGAGCAGTTCTTC. Translated, it gives CASSLSRLAVAIEQFF. The genes are TRBV5-1 and TRBJ2-1, with TRBD2 identical over 7 bases. This CDR3 has 16 residues. Germline assignment: CDR1 SGHRS and CDR2 YFSETQ. With V trimmed by 4 bases and J by 10 bases, 17 bases remained unmatched.

There are a few counts of this clonotype. This chain connects TRBV6-2 or TRBV6-3 to TRBJ2-3; 13 bases fit TRBD2. Germline V gene lookup returns CDR1 MNHEY and CDR2 SVGEGT. The CDR3 sequence is 16 residues long. V dropped 6 bases and J dropped 3; count of bases not matched to a gene: 6. The CDR3: CASRLGLAGVTDTQYF. The CDR3 bases are TGTGCCAGCAGACTCGGACTAGCGGGAGTAACAGATACGCAGTATTTT.

The chain employs TRBV27 and TRBJ2-2, with 13 bases fitting TRBD2. The CDR3 runs to 20 residues. V dropped 5 bases and J dropped 5; count of bases not matched to a gene: 17. Germline V gene data show CDR1 as MNHEY and CDR2 as SMNVEV (reference sequence). CDR3 coding DNA: TGTGCCAGCAGTACCATGCCCACCCAACTAGCGGGAGGGCGTACCGGGGAGCTGTTTTTT. Encoded protein: CASSTMPTQLAGGRTGELFF.

This clonotype was recorded many times. The V and J genes are TRBV4-2 and TRBJ2-7; 9 bases match TRBD1. The CDR3 totals 15 residues. V shed 0 bases and J 3 bases; nucleotides not matched to a gene: 3. Looked up from germline, CDR1 is LGHNA and CDR2 is YNFKEQ. As DNA, the CDR3 is TGTGCCAGCAGCCAAGACCCGACAGGGGGCTACGAGCAGTACTTC. Protein sequence: CASSQDPTGGYEQYF.

This clonotype was seen ten or more times. This rearrangement joins TRBV10-3 to TRBJ1-1; no definite D call. Germline lookup yields CDR1 ENHRY and CDR2 SYGVKD. The CDR3 is made up of 13 amino acids. V was cut by 7 bases and J by 3 bases, with 12 bases left in between. The CDR3 DNA is TGTGCCATCAACGCGGGAGCGGACACTGAAGCTTTCTTT. Its translation: CAINAGADTEAFF.

This clonotype was seen at least ten times. V usage is TRBV29-1 and J usage is TRBJ1-2; 9 bases agree with TRBD1. V was clipped by 7 bases and J by 2 bases; unmatched bases: 8. Germline-derived CDR1 and CDR2 are SQVTM and ANQGSEA. The CDR3 is made up of 14 amino acids. The CDR3 bases are TGCAGCGGTAATACCGGGACAGGGAACTATGGCTACACCTTC. Amino acids: CSGNTGTGNYGYTF. Using reference TRBV29-1 and TRBJ1-2 for the parts outside the CDR3, the full variable domain is SAVISQKPSRDICQRGTSLTIQCQVDSQVTMMFWYRQQPGQSLTLIATANQGSEATYESGFVIDKFPISRPNLTFSTLTVSNMSPEDSSIYLCSGNTGTGNYGYTFGSGTRLTVV.

This clonotype was counted ten times or more. This chain uses TRBV28 with TRBJ2-7, with D perhaps TRBD1 or TRBD2 (6 bases each). CDR1 and CDR2 (germline): MDHEN, SYDVKM. V was trimmed by 3 bases and J by 4 bases, leaving 16 bases between them. The CDR3 spans 15 residues. CDR3 coding DNA: TGTGCCAGCAGTTTTCGTTCCCAGGGGAGGTACGAGCAGTACTTC. Amino acids: CASSFRSQGRYEQYF.

This clonotype was seen repeatedly, ten times or more. The rearrangement uses TRBV2 and TRBJ2-3; TRBD2 matches at 10 bases. This CDR3 contains 15 residues. V shed 9 bases and J 2 bases; nucleotides not matched to a gene: 8. Germline values: CDR1 SNHLY, CDR2 FYNNEI. CDR3 amino acids: CASPSGTSATDTQYF. The CDR3 DNA follows: TGTGCCAGTCCCTCCGGGACTAGCGCCACAGATACGCAGTATTTT.

On this clonotype: A much larger clone differs by one base, so this may be a read error. The CDR3 DNA reads as TGTGTCAGCAGGCTGGCGGGAGTTGGGGTGGATACGCAGTATTTT. It encodes CVSRLAGVGVDTQYF. The chain employs TRBV28 and TRBJ2-3; TRBD2 matches 7 bases. The CDR3 has 15 residues. Germline CDR1 reads MDHEN; CDR2 reads SYDVKM.

This clonotype was picked up many times. The chain combines TRBV20-1 with TRBJ2-2; tentatively, D is TRBD2 (6 bases). CDR3 length: 14 amino acids. Germline-derived CDR1 and CDR2 are DFQATT and SNEGSKA (reference sequence). Trimming shortened V by 0 bases and J by 4 bases, and 9 bases separated the two germline ends. The CDR3 sequence: CSAREGGSTGELFF. The CDR3 DNA reads TGCAGTGCTAGAGAGGGGGGTAGCACCGGGGAGCTGTTTTTT.

This clonotype was observed a handful of times. The CDR3 region is CASSLGAGLAGGSQETQYF. The DNA of the CDR3 is TGCGCCAGCAGCTTGGGGGCTGGACTAGCGGGAGGGTCACAAGAGACCCAGTACTTC. The V and J genes are TRBV5-1 and TRBJ2-5; 15 nucleotides line up with TRBD2. The V segment lost 0 bases and the J segment 2 bases; nucleotides outside the gene matches: 8. The CDR3 consists of 19 residues. Germline assignment: CDR1 SGHRS and CDR2 YFSETQ.

This clonotype has ten or more counts. The J gene is TRBJ2-2, the V gene TRBV30; the match to TRBD1 covers 11 bases. This CDR3 region has 15 residues. Germline V gene data show CDR1 as GTSNPN and CDR2 as SVGIG (reference sequence). J gave up 2 bases and V 3 bases, and 2 bases lay outside the gene matches. The CDR3 here is CAWSWTGGNTGELFF. CDR3 sequence (DNA): TGTGCCTGGAGCTGGACAGGGGGCAACACCGGGGAGCTGTTTTTT. The full variable domain, its missing parts supplied by reference TRBV30 and TRBJ2-2, is SQTIHQWPATLVQPVGSPLSLECTVEGTSNPNLYWYRQAAGRGLQLLFYSVGIGQISSEVPQNLSASRPQDRQFILSSKKLLLSDSGFYLCAWSWTGGNTGELFFGEGSRLTVL.

The V and J genes are TRBV27 and TRBJ2-3, with 9 positions matching TRBD2. The CDR3 sequence is 16 residues long. Germline CDR1 is MNHEY and CDR2 is SMNVEV (reference sequence). The ends lost 0 bases at V and 1 base at J; junction bases unmatched: 2. This CDR3 reads CASSLSTSGRTDTQYF. CDR3 nucleotide sequence: TGTGCCAGCAGTTTATCGACTAGCGGCCGCACAGATACGCAGTATTTT.

At least ten counts were recorded for this clonotype. J is TRBJ1-5 and V is TRBV28, with 10 nucleotides matching TRBD1. Looked up from germline, CDR1 is MDHEN and CDR2 is SYDVKM. Unmatched junction bases numbered 3, after V lost 4 bases and J lost 3 bases. There are 15 residues in the CDR3. This CDR3 reads CASSSTGGINQPQHF. In DNA, the CDR3 is TGTGCCAGCAGTTCGACAGGGGGCATCAATCAGCCCCAGCATTTT.

This clonotype showed up just a few times. V gene TRBV29-1 combines with J gene TRBJ2-1, with 9 bases identical to TRBD1. CDR3 length: 11 amino acids. Germline values: CDR1 SQVTM, CDR2 ANQGSEA. V shed 6 bases and J 12 bases; nucleotides not matched to a gene: 6. The CDR3 region is CSVDTGGGQFF. Here the CDR3 DNA reads TGCAGCGTAGACACAGGGGGCGGGCAGTTCTTC.

This clonotype was seen repeatedly, ten times or more. The gene calls are TRBV29-1 and TRBJ2-5; D gene ambiguous. This CDR3 has 16 residues. V lost 4 bases, J lost 3 bases, and 21 bases lay in between. Germline values: CDR1 SQVTM, CDR2 ANQGSEA. The CDR3 nucleotides are TGCAGCGTTGTTCCCGGGTCCTGGAGTGGGAAAGAGACCCAGTACTTC. The encoded protein is CSVVPGSWSGKETQYF. The full variable domain, its missing parts supplied by reference TRBV29-1 and TRBJ2-5, is SAVISQKPSRDICQRGTSLTIQCQVDSQVTMMFWYRQQPGQSLTLIATANQGSEATYESGFVIDKFPISRPNLTFSTLTVSNMSPEDSSIYLCSVVPGSWSGKETQYFGPGTRLLVL.

The sample holds many counts of this clonotype. The gene calls are TRBV3-1 and TRBJ1-2; 7 bases match TRBD1. The CDR3 is made up of 14 amino acids. The germline V gene encodes CDR1 LGHDT and CDR2 YNNKEL (reference sequence). The V and J ends lost 2 bases and 2 bases, in that order; junction bases with no gene match: 2. The CDR3 is CASSQPGQNYGYTF. The CDR3 nucleotides are TGTGCCAGCAGCCAACCGGGACAGAACTATGGCTACACCTTC.

This clonotype turned up a few times. This rearrangement joins TRBV3-1 to TRBJ2-7; maybe TRBD1 (6 bases). This CDR3 contains 15 residues. Germline assignment: CDR1 LGHDT and CDR2 YNNKEL (reference sequence). V gave up 6 bases and J gave up 0 bases, with 15 bases separating them. CDR3 in amino acids: CASSLEGHLSYEQYF. The CDR3 bases are TGTGCCAGCAGTTTAGAGGGACACCTCTCCTACGAGCAGTACTTC.

With regard to this clonotype: This may come from a read error, since a much larger clone is one base off. This chain joins TRBV11-2 and TRBJ1-1, with TRBD1 identical over 8 bases. CDR1 and CDR2 from the germline V gene are SGHAT and FQNNGV. The CDR3 contains 15 residues. The CDR3: CAGSRQGPLGTEAFF. CDR3 sequence (DNA): TGTGCCGGCAGCCGACAGGGGCCATTGGGGACTGAAGCTTTCTTT.

This rearrangement joins TRBV4-1 to TRBJ2-7, with 7 bases fitting TRBD2. V lost 1 base, J lost 1 base, and 10 bases stayed unmatched. The CDR3 length is 17 residues. Per the germline V gene, CDR1 is MGHRA and CDR2 is YSYEKL. The CDR3 region is CASSQGGGGSGSYEQYF. The CDR3 DNA reads TGCGCCAGCAGCCAAGGGGGGGGTGGGAGCGGGTCCTACGAGCAGTACTTC.

This chain connects TRBV5-6 to TRBJ2-5, with 7 positions matching TRBD2. J gave up 2 bases and V 6 bases, and 10 bases lay outside the gene matches. This CDR3 comprises 15 residues. Germline V CDR1 and CDR2: SGHDT, YYEEEE. CDR3 protein: CASTLSPSGQETQYF. CDR3 sequence (DNA): TGTGCCAGCACCCTGTCCCCTAGCGGACAAGAGACCCAGTACTTC. Full variable domain (rest looked up from reference TRBV5-6 and TRBJ2-5): DAGVTQSPTHLIKTRGQQVTLRCSPKSGHDTVSWYQQALGQGPQFIFQYYEEEERQRGNFPDRFSGHQFPNYSSELNVNALLLGDSALYLCASTLSPSGQETQYFGPGTRLLVL.

This clonotype has at least ten counts. The chain combines TRBV2 with TRBJ2-7; 10 bases match TRBD1. Trimming took 5 bases from V and 4 from J; bases not matched to a gene: 11. Germline CDR1 SNHLY, CDR2 FYNNEI. This CDR3 spans 16 amino acids. The CDR3: CASSFPRGQGVYEQYF. The CDR3 DNA sequence: TGTGCCAGCAGTTTTCCCCGAGGACAGGGGGTGTACGAGCAGTACTTC.

This clonotype was picked up many times. The V call is TRBV12-3 or TRBV12-4, the J call TRBJ1-6, with D possibly being TRBD1 (5 bases). The CDR3 extends over 18 amino acids. V dropped 1 base and J dropped 0 bases, with 13 bases sitting between them. CDR3 sequence: CASSLEWTPSSYNSPLHF. CDR3 in DNA: TGTGCCAGCAGTTTAGAATGGACACCGAGCTCCTATAATTCACCCCTCCACTTT.

This clonotype was counted at least ten times. J is TRBJ2-1 and V is TRBV27; 9 bases match TRBD2. Germline V gene sequence: CDR1 MNHEY, CDR2 SMNVEV (reference sequence). The ends lost 5 bases at V and 7 bases at J; junction bases unmatched: 6. The CDR3 spans 14 residues. This CDR3 reads CASSRPGLANEQFF. In nucleotides, the CDR3 is TGTGCCAGCAGTCGGCCGGGACTAGCAAATGAGCAGTTCTTC.